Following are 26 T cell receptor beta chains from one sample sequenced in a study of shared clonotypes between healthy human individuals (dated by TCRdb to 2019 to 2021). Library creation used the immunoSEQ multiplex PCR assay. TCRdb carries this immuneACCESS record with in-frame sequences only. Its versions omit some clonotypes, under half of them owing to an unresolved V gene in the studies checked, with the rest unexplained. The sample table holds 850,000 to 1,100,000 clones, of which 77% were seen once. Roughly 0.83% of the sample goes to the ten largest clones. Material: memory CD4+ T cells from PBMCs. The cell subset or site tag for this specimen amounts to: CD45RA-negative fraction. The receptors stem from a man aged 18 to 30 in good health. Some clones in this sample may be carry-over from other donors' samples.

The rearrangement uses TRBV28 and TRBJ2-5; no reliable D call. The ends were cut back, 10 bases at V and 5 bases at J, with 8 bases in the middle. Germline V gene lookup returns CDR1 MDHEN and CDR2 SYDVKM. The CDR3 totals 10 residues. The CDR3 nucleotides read TGTGCCACCCGGTACGAGACCCAGTACTTC. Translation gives CATRYETQYF. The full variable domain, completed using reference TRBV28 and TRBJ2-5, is DVKVTQSSRYLVKRTGEKVFLECVQDMDHENMFWYRQDPGLGLRLIYFSYDVKMKEKGDIPEGYSVSREKKERFSLILESASTNQTSMYLCATRYETQYFGPGTRLLVL.

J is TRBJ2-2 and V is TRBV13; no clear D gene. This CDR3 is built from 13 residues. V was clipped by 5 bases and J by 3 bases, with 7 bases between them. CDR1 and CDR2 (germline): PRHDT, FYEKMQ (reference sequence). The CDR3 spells CASSPGYTGELFF. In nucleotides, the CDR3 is TGTGCCAGCAGCCCGGGTTACACCGGGGAGCTGTTTTTT.

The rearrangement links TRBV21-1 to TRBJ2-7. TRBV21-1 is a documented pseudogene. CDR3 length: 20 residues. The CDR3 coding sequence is TGTGCCAGCAGCCCCCAGGGGGGGCAGAATGAGGGATCGCCCGACCTCGAGCAGTACTTC. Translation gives CASSPQGGQNEGSPDLEQYF.

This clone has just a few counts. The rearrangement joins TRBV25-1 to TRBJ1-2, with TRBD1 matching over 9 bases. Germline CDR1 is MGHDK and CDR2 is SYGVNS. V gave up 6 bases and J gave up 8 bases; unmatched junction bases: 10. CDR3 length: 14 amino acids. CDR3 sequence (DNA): TGTGCCAGCAGGAGGGACAGGGACTGGGAAGGCTACACCTTC. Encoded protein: CASRRDRDWEGYTF.

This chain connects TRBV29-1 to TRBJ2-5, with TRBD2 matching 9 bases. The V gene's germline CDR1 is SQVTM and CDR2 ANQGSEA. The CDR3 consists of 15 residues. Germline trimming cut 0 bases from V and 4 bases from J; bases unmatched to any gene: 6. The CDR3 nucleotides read TGCAGCGTTGAAGAGGTATCTAGCGGGACAGAGACCCAGTACTTC. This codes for CSVEEVSSGTETQYF.

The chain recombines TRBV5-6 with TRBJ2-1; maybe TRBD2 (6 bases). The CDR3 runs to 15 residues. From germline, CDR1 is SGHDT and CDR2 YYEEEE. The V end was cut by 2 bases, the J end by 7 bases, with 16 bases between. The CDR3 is CASSFRGLAKNEQFF. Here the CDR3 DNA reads TGTGCCAGCAGCTTTAGGGGACTCGCTAAGAATGAGCAGTTCTTC.

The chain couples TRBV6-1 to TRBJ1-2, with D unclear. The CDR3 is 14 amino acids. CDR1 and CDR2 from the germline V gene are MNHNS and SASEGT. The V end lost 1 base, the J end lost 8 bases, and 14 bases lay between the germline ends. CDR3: CASSEDLGRGGYTF. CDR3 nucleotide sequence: TGTGCCAGCAGTGAAGATTTGGGCCGCGGGGGCTACACCTTC.

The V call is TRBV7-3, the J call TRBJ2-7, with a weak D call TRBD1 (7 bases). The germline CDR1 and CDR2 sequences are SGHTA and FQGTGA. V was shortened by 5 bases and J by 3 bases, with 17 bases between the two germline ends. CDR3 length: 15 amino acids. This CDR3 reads CASSPGGGGSYEQYF. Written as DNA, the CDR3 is TGTGCCAGCAGCCCCGGCGGAGGGGGCAGCTACGAGCAGTACTTC.

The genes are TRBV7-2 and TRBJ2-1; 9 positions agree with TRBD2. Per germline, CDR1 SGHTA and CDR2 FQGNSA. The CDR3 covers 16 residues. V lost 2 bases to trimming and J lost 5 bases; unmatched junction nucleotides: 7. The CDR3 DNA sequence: TGTGCCAGCAGCTTACTCGGGCTAGCGGGAAACAATGAGCAGTTCTTC. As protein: CASSLLGLAGNNEQFF.

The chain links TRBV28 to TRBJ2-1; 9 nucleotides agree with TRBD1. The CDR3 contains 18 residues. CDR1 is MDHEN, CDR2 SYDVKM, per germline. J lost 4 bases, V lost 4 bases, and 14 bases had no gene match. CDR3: CASSSRHPDRGPYNEQFF. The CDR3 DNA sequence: TGTGCCAGCAGTTCCCGTCATCCGGACAGGGGCCCTTACAATGAGCAGTTCTTC.

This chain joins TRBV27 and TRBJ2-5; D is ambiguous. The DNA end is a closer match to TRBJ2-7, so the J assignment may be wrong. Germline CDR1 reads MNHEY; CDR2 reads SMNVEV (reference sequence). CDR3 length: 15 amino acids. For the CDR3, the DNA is TGTGCCAGCAGTTTAGGAGCCATTTCCTACGACGAGCAGTACTTC. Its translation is CASSLGAISYDEQYF.

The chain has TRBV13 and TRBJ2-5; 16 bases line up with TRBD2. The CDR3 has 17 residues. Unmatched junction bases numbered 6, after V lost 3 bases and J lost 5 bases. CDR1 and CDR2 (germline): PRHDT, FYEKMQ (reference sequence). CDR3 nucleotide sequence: TGTGCCAGCAGCTTCGAGGGACTAGCGGGAGGGTCGGAGACCCAGTACTTC. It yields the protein CASSFEGLAGGSETQYF.

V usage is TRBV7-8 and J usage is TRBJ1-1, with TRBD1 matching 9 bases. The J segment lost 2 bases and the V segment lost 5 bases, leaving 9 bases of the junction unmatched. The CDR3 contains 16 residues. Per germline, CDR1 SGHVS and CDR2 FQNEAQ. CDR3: CASSAKRDRVNTEAFF. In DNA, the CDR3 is TGTGCCAGCAGCGCGAAACGGGACAGGGTCAACACTGAAGCTTTCTTT.

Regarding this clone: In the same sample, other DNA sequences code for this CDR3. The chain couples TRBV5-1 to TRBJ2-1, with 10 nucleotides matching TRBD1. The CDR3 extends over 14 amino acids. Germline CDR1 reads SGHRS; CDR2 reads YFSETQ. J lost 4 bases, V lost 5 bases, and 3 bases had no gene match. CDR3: CASSPGQGYNEQFF. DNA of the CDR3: TGCGCCAGCAGTCCGGGACAGGGGTACAATGAGCAGTTCTTC.

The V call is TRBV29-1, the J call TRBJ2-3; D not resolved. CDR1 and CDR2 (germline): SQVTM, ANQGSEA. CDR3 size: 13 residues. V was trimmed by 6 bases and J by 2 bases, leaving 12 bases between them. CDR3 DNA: TGCAGCGTATCGGGCCGTCACACAGATACGCAGTATTTT. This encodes CSVSGRHTDTQYF.

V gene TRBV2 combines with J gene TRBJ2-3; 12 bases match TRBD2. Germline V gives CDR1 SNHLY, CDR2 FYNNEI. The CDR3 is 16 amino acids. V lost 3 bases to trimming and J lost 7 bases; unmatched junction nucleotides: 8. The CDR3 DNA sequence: TGTGCCAGCAGTGATCTAGCGGGAGGGTGGTTGAATACGCAGTATTTT. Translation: CASSDLAGGWLNTQYF.

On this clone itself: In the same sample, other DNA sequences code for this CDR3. The CDR3 loop reads CASSPGLSGANVLTF. CDR3 nucleotides: TGTGCCAGCAGCCCGGGCCTCTCTGGGGCCAACGTCCTGACTTTC. The V and J genes are TRBV7-3 and TRBJ2-6, with D hard to call. V dropped 5 bases and J dropped 0 bases, with 8 bases sitting between them. Germline CDR1 SGHTA, CDR2 FQGTGA. The CDR3 has 15 amino acids. Based on the CDR3 plus reference TRBV7-3 and TRBJ2-6, the full variable domain is GAGVSQTPSNKVTEKGKYVELRCDPISGHTALYWYRQSLGQGPEFLIYFQGTGAADDSGLPNDRFFAVRPEGSVSTLKIQRTERGDSAVYLCASSPGLSGANVLTFGAGSRLTVL.

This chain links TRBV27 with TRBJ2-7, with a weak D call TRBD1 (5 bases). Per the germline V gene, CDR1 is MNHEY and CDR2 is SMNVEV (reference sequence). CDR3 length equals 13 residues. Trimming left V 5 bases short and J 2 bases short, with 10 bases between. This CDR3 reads CASSPRVTYEQYF. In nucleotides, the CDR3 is TGTGCCAGCAGTCCCAGGGTAACCTACGAGCAGTACTTC.

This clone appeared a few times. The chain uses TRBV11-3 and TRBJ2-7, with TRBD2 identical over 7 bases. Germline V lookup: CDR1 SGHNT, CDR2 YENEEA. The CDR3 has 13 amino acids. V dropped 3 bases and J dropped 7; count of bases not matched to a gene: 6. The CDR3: CASSFGLGGEQYF. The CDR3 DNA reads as TGTGCCAGCAGCTTCGGACTAGGAGGGGAGCAGTACTTC.

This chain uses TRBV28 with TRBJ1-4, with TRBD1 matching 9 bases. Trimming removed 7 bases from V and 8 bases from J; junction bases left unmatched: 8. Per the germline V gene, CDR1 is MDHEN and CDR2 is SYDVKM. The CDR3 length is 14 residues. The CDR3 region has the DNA TGTGCCAGCACTCCCGGGACAGGGTTGGAAAAACTGTTTTTT. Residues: CASTPGTGLEKLFF.

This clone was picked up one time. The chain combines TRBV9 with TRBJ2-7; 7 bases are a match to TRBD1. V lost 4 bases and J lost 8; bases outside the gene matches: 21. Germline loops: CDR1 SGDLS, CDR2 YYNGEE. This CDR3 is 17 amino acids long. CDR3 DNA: TGTGCCAGCAGCCCGTCAAGAGGGACAGCCGGCCACCGTCAGCAGTACTTC. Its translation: CASSPSRGTAGHRQQYF. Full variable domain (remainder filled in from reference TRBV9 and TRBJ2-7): DSGVTQTPKHLITATGQRVTLRCSPRSGDLSVYWYQQSLDQGLQFLIQYYNGEERAKGNILERFSAQQFPDLHSELNLSSLELGDSALYFCASSPSRGTAGHRQQYFGPGTRLTVT.

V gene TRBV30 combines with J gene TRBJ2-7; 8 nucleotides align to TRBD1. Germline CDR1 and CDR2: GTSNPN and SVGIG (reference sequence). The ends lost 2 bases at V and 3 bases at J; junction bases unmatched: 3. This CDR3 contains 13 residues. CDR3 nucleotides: TGTGCCTGGAGTCTCAGGGGGCTCTACGAGCAGTACTTC. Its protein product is CAWSLRGLYEQYF.

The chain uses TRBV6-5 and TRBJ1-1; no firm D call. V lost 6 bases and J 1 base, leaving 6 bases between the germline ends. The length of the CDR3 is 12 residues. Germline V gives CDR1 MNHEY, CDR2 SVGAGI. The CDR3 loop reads CASRSGNTEAFF. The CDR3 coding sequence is TGTGCCAGCAGAAGCGGGAACACTGAAGCTTTCTTT.

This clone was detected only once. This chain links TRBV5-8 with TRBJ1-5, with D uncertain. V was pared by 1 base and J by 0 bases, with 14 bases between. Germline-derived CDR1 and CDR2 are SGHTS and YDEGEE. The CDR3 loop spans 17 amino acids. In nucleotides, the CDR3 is TGTGCCAGCAGCTTGTGGCGCGTACGAAATAGCAATCAGCCCCAGCATTTT. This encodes CASSLWRVRNSNQPQHF.

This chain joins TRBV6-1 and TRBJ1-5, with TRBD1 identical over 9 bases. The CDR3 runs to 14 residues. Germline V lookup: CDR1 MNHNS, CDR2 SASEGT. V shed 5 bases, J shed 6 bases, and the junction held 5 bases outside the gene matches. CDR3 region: CASSKGQGTQPQHF. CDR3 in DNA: TGTGCCAGCAGTAAGGGACAGGGAACTCAGCCCCAGCATTTT.

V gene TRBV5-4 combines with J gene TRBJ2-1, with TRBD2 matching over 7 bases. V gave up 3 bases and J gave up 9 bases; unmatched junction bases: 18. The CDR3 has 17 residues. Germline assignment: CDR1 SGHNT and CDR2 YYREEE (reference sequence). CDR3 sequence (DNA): TGTGCCAGCAGCTCCTCCGCAAACAGAGCGGGATCAGGTGAGCAGTTCTTC. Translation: CASSSSANRAGSGEQFF.